This T cell receptor beta chain was sequenced for a study of long-term antiretroviral therapy in people with HIV (dated 2022 in TCRdb). As for the study more broadly: Collection of the earliest samples took place about a decade ahead of the 2015 WHO recommendation for immediate ART, at a time when ART was typically delayed until CD4 counts fell. Whether ART initiation and durable HIV suppression were associated with changes in peripheral blood TRB repertoire composition and diversity was tested in a retrospective serial study. From some 33 adults with confirmed HIV infection, the cohort provided 150 to 200 cryopreserved PBMC samples, gathered serially across a mean of around six years (range 1-12). Of the 30 participants with HIV, roughly 10 were female. Test extractions of a monoclonal T-cell line alongside 30 or so polyclonal samples showed no cross-contamination during QIAcube processing. Findings and caveats that apply to the study as a whole: Unsorted PBMC were profiled instead of sorted CD4+ and CD8+ T cells because pre-ART samples had limited cell numbers. Expanded TRB clones identified before ART initiation dominated the repertoire at all time points, although this dominance fluctuated and declined in many PLHIV after ART. Inferences about post-ART repertoire changes are limited because no data were available on ART adherence, viral resistance or therapy changes. HIV repertoires had narrower CDR3 length ranges than controls, and the network structure suggested an antigen-experienced repertoire that shifted only slightly toward naive after ART. Limited PBMC availability meant only the TCR beta chain was sequenced, without alpha chain pairing. Starting ART was linked to a significant rise in TRB diversity, yet even after long-term ART the diversity remained significantly lower than in transplant donor controls. The samples span the years 2004 to 2017, and the ART regimens used may be less effective than current regimens.

Inclusion was restricted to participants for whom at least one PBMC sample before ART initiation and at least two post-ART samples were available. Every participant with HIV received treatment in the United States of America. Before DNA extraction, cryopreserved samples of roughly 0.9-10 million PBMC were thawed and then washed. At the time of the earliest PBMC sample, participants with HIV were aged between roughly 20 and 54 years. PBMC samples from each participant spanned 1-4 timepoints before ART initiation and 2-8 timepoints after ART initiation, with a median of 7 samples. For every participant, serial HIV viral load, CD4+ T-cell count, ART history and demographic data were obtained. A Qiagen kit on a QIAcube was used to extract genomic DNA from unsorted PBMC, with samples processed in batches of 12. Comment on this clone: The antigen this receptor binds is unknown. Per-nucleotide qualities are absent, and no much larger clonotype sits a single base away.

The germline V gene yields SGHAT for CDR1 and FQNNGV for CDR2. V is shortened by 6 bases, J by 11 bases, and the region joining them spans 19 bases. Spanning cysteine to phenylalanine, the CDR3 consists of 13 amino acids. Only the CDR3 region is kept as DNA, spanning 39 bases read in frame from base 1. Sequencing of the TRB variable region was done with the immunoSEQ hsTCRB v3.0 assay at survey level resolution. The target sequencing depth for TRB was roughly 40,000-50,000 T-cell genomes per sample. An Illumina MiSeq with a v3 150-cycle kit was used to sequence the pooled TRB libraries. As for how the authors treated the data: Analysis of repertoires was carried out in R inside a reproducible Nextflow workflow spanning QC, data transformation and analysis. LymphoSeq2, an R package for exploring AIRR-Seq data, was used to implement the custom analyses. After excluding a few samples that yielded fewer than 5000 total TRB sequences, 150 to 200 HIV repertoires remained for analysis. Of the roughly 180 retained HIV repertoires, almost 60 were collected before and 120 to 140 after ART initiation. Each repertoire was downsampled to 5000 TRB nucleotide sequences, and summary statistics were averaged across 100 downsampling iterations. TRB sequences were retained for analysis only if CDR3 regions of at least seven amino acids were present. A Shannon entropy-derived clonality score and the Gini coefficient were used to measure diversity. In the repertoire networks, any two of the top 5000 CDR3 amino acid sequences were connected whenever the two sequences differed by an edit distance of one. For TRB CDR3 amino acid sequences, antigen specificity groups and MHC restriction were predicted with GLIPH2. To flag known associations with CMV, EBV, HIV or tissue antigens, CDR3 amino acid sequences were compared against VDJdb and McPAS-TCR. Pre-ART, post-ART and control groups were compared with Wilcoxon signed-rank tests and Holm-Bonferroni correction. In its TCRdb copy, this immuneACCESS table keeps in-frame sequences only and misses some clones. Where compared with another copy, unresolved V genes explain less than half of these, and the others have no known cause. That table furnishes V, J and clone size, whereas the DNA furnished D and trimming. The sample records about 21,000 clones, roughly 84% of which are singletons. The ten largest clones take up 3.4% of the sample.

Sequenced here: unsorted PBMCs, sampled 1.9 years after starting antiretroviral therapy. This clonotype originated in a woman aged 45 to 65 with HIV. This receptor chain uses TRBV11-2 and TRBJ2-5; a tentative D match to TRBD2 spans 6 bases. CDR3 protein: CASRPPGVADQYF. The nucleotide sequence reads TGTGCCAGCAGACCCCCGGGGGTGGCAGATCAGTACTTC. This CDR3, with the reference TRBV11-2 and TRBJ2-5 proteins standing in past its ends, gives the full variable domain EAGVAQSPRYKIIEKRQSVAFWCNPISGHATLYWYQQILGQGPKLLIQFQNNGVVDDSQLPKDRFSAERLKGVDSTLKIQPAKLEDSAVYLCASRPPGVADQYFGPGTRLLVL.